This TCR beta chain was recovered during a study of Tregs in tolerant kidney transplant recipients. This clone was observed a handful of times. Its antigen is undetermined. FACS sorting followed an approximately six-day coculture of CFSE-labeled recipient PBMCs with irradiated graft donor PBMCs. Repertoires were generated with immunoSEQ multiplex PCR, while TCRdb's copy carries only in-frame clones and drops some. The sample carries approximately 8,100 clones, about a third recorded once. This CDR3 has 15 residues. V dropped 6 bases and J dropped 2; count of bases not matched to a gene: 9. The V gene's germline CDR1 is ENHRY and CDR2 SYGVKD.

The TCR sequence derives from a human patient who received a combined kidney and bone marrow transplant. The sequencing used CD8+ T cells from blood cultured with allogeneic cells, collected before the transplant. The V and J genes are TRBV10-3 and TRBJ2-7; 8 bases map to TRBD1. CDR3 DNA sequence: TGTGCCATCAGACCCACGGGACAGGCGACCTACGAGCAGTACTTC. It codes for CAIRPTGQATYEQYF.